The sequence of this T cell receptor beta chain was determined in a study of blood T cell repertoires in COVID-19. The overall study: Sites in the United States, Italy and Spain provided acute and convalescent COVID-19 samples. Sample material is recorded as cDNA or gDNA derived from T cells, B-cell-depleted T cells, or PBMCs.

This CDR3 has 16 residues. Trimming cost V 3 bases and J 1 base, with 13 bases left between them. Germline V gene data show CDR1 as KGHSH and CDR2 as LQKENI. How the authors handled the data: Reference gene primer amplification in the assay estimated nucleated cell counts. Assay used: immunoSEQ multiplex PCR; TCRdb lists only in-frame clones, some missing. That table gives V, J and clone size, and the DNA gave D and trimming. The sample holds approximately 46,000 clones, about 87% seen once. The chain joins TRBV18 to TRBJ1-5; D is possibly TRBD1 (6 bases). Material for sequencing was peripheral blood. This clonotype was sampled from a human donor in a cohort sampled during active COVID-19. The CDR3 sequence is CASSPPTGTSNQPQHF. CDR3 coding DNA: TGTGCCAGCTCACCTCCTACAGGGACGAGCAATCAGCCCCAGCATTTT. The complete variable domain, with remaining parts taken from reference TRBV18 and TRBJ1-5, reads NAGVMQNPRHLVRRRGQEARLRCSPMKGHSHVYWYRQLPEEGLKFMVYLQKENIIDESGMPKERFSAEFPKEGPSILRIQQVVRGDSAAYFCASSPPTGTSNQPQHFGDGTRLSIL.